These 26 T cell receptor beta chains were sequenced from one sample in a study of cytomegalovirus exposure and HLA in healthy donors (dated 2017 in TCRdb). The method behind the library was the immunoSEQ multiplex PCR assay. A mixture of 60 forward primers for TCR Vbeta segments and 13 reverse primers for TCR Jbeta segments was used in the multiplex PCR. TCRdb limited this immuneACCESS table to in-frame rearrangements with V and J called. A share of clones is missing; checked studies link under half to unresolved V genes, and the rest is unexplained. The table for this sample lists some 150,000 clones; approximately 78% of them were counted only once. Less than 10% of the sample belongs to the ten largest clones. Sequenced material: PBMCs. The receptors here all came from a woman aged 50 to 60 in good health and CMV-seropositive.

The rearrangement uses TRBV2 and TRBJ1-2; 10 bases line up with TRBD1. Germline V lookup: CDR1 SNHLY, CDR2 FYNNEI. The CDR3 is 15 amino acids. Trimming removed 6 bases from V and 2 bases from J; junction bases left unmatched: 6. CDR3 loop: CASRELGQGNYGYTF. CDR3 nucleotides: TGTGCCAGCAGGGAGTTGGGACAGGGGAACTATGGCTACACCTTC.

The gene calls are TRBV6-6 and TRBJ1-2; 8 nucleotides agree with TRBD1. The CDR3 is 14 amino acids. Germline assignment: CDR1 MNHNY and CDR2 SVGAGI (reference sequence). J gave up 4 bases and V 4 bases, and 5 bases lay outside the gene matches. For the CDR3, the DNA is TGTGCCAGCAGTTCGACAGGGGCTTCCTATGGCTACACCTTC. Translated, it gives CASSSTGASYGYTF.

As for this clone: One end of the junction does not line up with germline, which may come from a read error. This chain joins TRBV7-7 and TRBJ2-4, with 8 bases matching TRBD2. The length of the CDR3 is 18 residues. The germline V gene has CDR1 SSHAT and CDR2 FNYEAQ (reference sequence). The CDR3 loop reads CASSPVGRGALAKNIQYF. CDR3 DNA: TGTGCTAGCAGCCCAGTCGGGCGGGGGGCCCTAGCCAAAAACATTCAGTACTTC.

The rearrangement uses TRBV7-3 and TRBJ2-6; TRBD1 agrees at 9 bases. The V and J ends lost 4 bases and 5 bases, in that order; junction bases with no gene match: 3. Germline loops: CDR1 SGHTA, CDR2 FQGTGA. This CDR3 comprises 15 residues. CDR3 sequence: CASSSGQGRANVLTF. CDR3 DNA: TGTGCCAGCAGCTCGGGACAGGGTCGGGCCAACGTCCTGACTTTC.

This clone was seen a handful of times. The rearrangement links TRBV5-1 to TRBJ2-1, with D unresolved. The germline V gene has CDR1 SGHRS and CDR2 YFSETQ. The V and J ends lost 0 bases and 4 bases respectively, with 5 bases between them. The CDR3 contains 13 residues. Here the CDR3 DNA reads TGCGCCAGCAGCTTGGTGGCATACAATGAGCAGTTCTTC. Translating it yields CASSLVAYNEQFF.

Comments on this clone: At one end the junction does not follow the germline gene, possibly because of a read error. V is TRBV13 and J is TRBJ2-7; a weak D match, TRBD2 (6 bases). CDR1 and CDR2 (germline): PRHDT, FYEKMQ (reference sequence). The CDR3 is 16 residues long. The CDR3: CASSLGGVALSYEQYF. CDR3 DNA: TGTGCCAGCAGCCTAGGCGGGGTGGCCCTCTCCTACGAGCAGTACTTC. Supplemented by reference TRBV13 and TRBJ2-7, the full variable domain reads AAGVIQSPRHLIKEKRETATLKCYPIPRHDTVYWYQQGPGQDPQFLISFYEKMQSDKGSIPDRFSAQQFSDYHSELNMSSLELGDSALYFCASSLGGVALSYEQYFGPGTRLTVT.

The chain combines TRBV29-1 with TRBJ2-2; 11 nucleotides align to TRBD2. Looked up from germline, CDR1 is SQVTM and CDR2 is ANQGSEA. Trimming at V came to 6 bases and at J to 8 bases, leaving 2 bases not matched to a gene. The length of the CDR3 is 12 residues. The CDR3, as DNA: TGCAGCGTACTAGCGGGGGTGGGGGAGCTGTTTTTT. Translation gives CSVLAGVGELFF.

The rearrangement uses TRBV11-2 and TRBJ2-7, with D unresolved. The CDR3 loop spans 14 amino acids. The germline V gene encodes CDR1 SGHAT and CDR2 FQNNGV. Deletions cut 2 bases from V and 5 bases from J, with 13 bases between. For the CDR3, the DNA is TGTGCCAGCAGCTTAAGTCCTAGAGAAGACGAGCAGTACTTC. Its translation is CASSLSPREDEQYF.

V and J are TRBV7-9 and TRBJ1-1; 11 bases are a match to TRBD1. Germline CDR1 is SEHNR and CDR2 is FQNEAQ (reference sequence). The CDR3 has 14 residues. Germline trimming cut 7 bases from V and 3 bases from J; bases unmatched to any gene: 4. The DNA of the CDR3 is TGTGCCAGCACCCCGGGACAGGGGGACACTGAAGCTTTCTTT. This gives the protein CASTPGQGDTEAFF.

The CDR3 reads CASSPLTRVQFF. In DNA form, the CDR3 reads TGTGCCAGCAGCCCCTTAACCCGAGTTCAGTTCTTC. The chain is built from TRBV7-9 and TRBJ2-1; D is unclear. The germline V gene encodes CDR1 SEHNR and CDR2 FQNEAQ (reference sequence). This CDR3 is 12 amino acids long. V dropped 5 bases and J dropped 13 bases, with 15 bases sitting between them.

The chain couples TRBV6-1 to TRBJ2-3; the match to TRBD2 covers 10 bases. The CDR3 is 14 amino acids. Germline loops: CDR1 MNHNS, CDR2 SASEGT. V lost 11 bases and J lost 3; bases outside the gene matches: 8. CDR3: CAPKAGGRTDTQYF. CDR3 in DNA: TGTGCCCCGAAAGCGGGGGGGCGTACAGATACGCAGTATTTT.

The chain employs TRBV29-1 and TRBJ1-2; the match to TRBD1 covers 7 bases. This CDR3 contains 14 residues. The germline V gene has CDR1 SQVTM and CDR2 ANQGSEA. Trimming cost V 7 bases and J 0 bases; bases outside gene matches: 8. CDR3 in amino acids: CSALTGSPNYGYTF. The CDR3 region has the DNA TGCAGCGCCCTGACAGGGTCCCCTAACTATGGCTACACCTTC.

The V call is TRBV2, the J call TRBJ1-5, with 8 bases lining up with TRBD1. Germline CDR1 SNHLY, CDR2 FYNNEI. The CDR3 contains 14 residues. V was pared by 5 bases and J by 6 bases, with 6 bases of the junction left unmatched. The CDR3 sequence: CASSLQGEGQPQHF. CDR3 DNA sequence: TGTGCCAGCAGTTTACAGGGGGAAGGTCAGCCCCAGCATTTT.

Regarding this clone: The junction departs from the called germline gene at one end, perhaps through a read error. The V call is TRBV7-9, the J call TRBJ1-1; D not resolved. The germline V gene has CDR1 SEHNR and CDR2 FQNEAQ (reference sequence). The CDR3 covers 15 residues. Here the CDR3 DNA reads TGTTCCAGCAGCTTAGCGAGAGGTTTTCCAACTGAAGCTTTCTTT. Protein product: CSSSLARGFPTEAFF. The variable domain in full, with the rest retrieved from reference TRBV7-9 and TRBJ1-1, is DTGVSQNPRHKITKRGQNVTFRCDPISEHNRLYWYRQTLGQGPEFLTYFQNEAQLEKSRLLSDRFSAERPKGSFSTLEIQRTEQGDSAMYLCSSSLARGFPTEAFFGQGTRLTVV.

The rearrangement links TRBV4-1 to TRBJ2-1; unclear D gene. The germline CDR1 and CDR2 sequences are MGHRA and YSYEKL. V gave up 6 bases and J gave up 6 bases, with 18 bases separating them. This CDR3 is 15 amino acids long. The CDR3 loop reads CASSKRVASGNEQFF. DNA of the CDR3: TGCGCCAGCAGTAAACGGGTCGCCTCGGGCAATGAGCAGTTCTTC.

The chain couples TRBV7-4 to TRBJ1-3; 7 nucleotides agree with TRBD1. The ends lost 3 bases at V and 0 bases at J; junction bases unmatched: 14. This CDR3 has 19 amino acids. The V gene's germline CDR1 is SGHVT and CDR2 SQSDAQ. CDR3 residues: CASSFNSGRDRSSGNTIYF. CDR3 DNA sequence: TGTGCCAGCAGCTTTAATTCCGGCCGGGACAGAAGCTCTGGAAACACCATATATTTT. Together with reference TRBV7-4 and TRBJ1-3, the CDR3 gives the full variable domain: GAGVSQSPRYKVAKRGRDVALRCDSISGHVTLYWYRQTLGQGSEVLTYSQSDAQRDKSGRPSGRFSAERPERSVSTLKIQRTEQGDSAVYLCASSFNSGRDRSSGNTIYFGEGSWLTVV.

This sequence joins TRBV7-2 and TRBJ2-2; 9 nucleotides align to TRBD1. V shed 2 bases, J shed 6 bases, and the junction held 4 bases outside the gene matches. Germline CDR1 reads SGHTA; CDR2 reads FQGNSA. The CDR3 extends over 15 amino acids. The CDR3 reads CASSLQRDRAGELFF. The CDR3 nucleotides read TGTGCCAGCAGCTTACAGAGGGACAGGGCCGGGGAGCTGTTTTTT.

The chain employs TRBV6-5 and TRBJ1-1, with 8 bases matching TRBD1. J was trimmed by 11 bases and V by 2 bases; bases with no gene match: 7. The germline CDR1 and CDR2 sequences are MNHEY and SVGAGI. The CDR3 extends over 13 amino acids. The CDR3 protein is CASSYADRVEAFF. DNA for the CDR3: TGTGCCAGCAGTTACGCGGACAGGGTTGAGGCTTTCTTT.

CDR3 DNA: TGCGCCAGCAGTCGAGCCAAAAACATTCAGTACTTC. It codes for CASSRAKNIQYF. The rearrangement uses TRBV10-2 and TRBJ2-4; the D is unclear. The CDR3 is 12 amino acids. Germline V gives CDR1 WSHSY, CDR2 SAAADI. The V gene lost 5 bases and the J gene lost 0 bases, with 2 bases spanning the gap.

The CDR3 loop reads CASSQRRLGYTF. The CDR3 DNA reads as TGTGCCAGCAGTCAGCGACGGTTAGGCTACACCTTC. The genes are TRBV28 and TRBJ1-2; no clear D gene. CDR3 length: 12 residues. The germline CDR1 and CDR2 sequences are MDHEN and SYDVKM. Trimming cost V 5 bases and J 8 bases, with 12 bases left between them.

This clone was picked up one time. The chain carries TRBV5-1 and TRBJ2-7; 10 bases match TRBD2. This CDR3 has 15 amino acids. J gave up 6 bases and V 3 bases, and 9 bases lay outside the gene matches. From germline, CDR1 is SGHRS and CDR2 YFSETQ. The CDR3 is CASSSGLADRLEQYF. Here the CDR3 DNA reads TGCGCCAGCAGCTCAGGACTAGCGGATCGTCTCGAGCAGTACTTC.

The rearrangement links TRBV18 to TRBJ1-1, with TRBD1 identical over 7 bases. The ends lost 9 bases at V and 6 bases at J; junction bases unmatched: 10. CDR1 is KGHSH and CDR2 is LQKENI in the germline V gene. This CDR3 comprises 13 residues. The chain's CDR3 is CASSGQARAEAFF. The CDR3, as DNA: TGTGCCAGTTCCGGACAGGCACGGGCTGAAGCTTTCTTT. The full variable domain, rest sourced from reference TRBV18 and TRBJ1-1, is NAGVMQNPRHLVRRRGQEARLRCSPMKGHSHVYWYRQLPEEGLKFMVYLQKENIIDESGMPKERFSAEFPKEGPSILRIQQVVRGDSAAYFCASSGQARAEAFFGQGTRLTVV.

The V and J genes are TRBV9 and TRBJ2-1; no firm D call. Germline-derived CDR1 and CDR2 are SGDLS and YYNGEE. Trimming removed 0 bases at V and 1 base at J, with 8 bases between. The CDR3 has 15 amino acids. The CDR3 protein is CASSVAIASYNEQFF. CDR3 nucleotides: TGTGCCAGCAGCGTAGCTATTGCGTCCTACAATGAGCAGTTCTTC.

The V call is TRBV6-5, the J call TRBJ2-1; 7 bases match TRBD2. Looked up from germline, CDR1 is MNHEY and CDR2 is SVGAGI. This CDR3 is built from 13 residues. After removal of 5 bases from V and 15 bases from J, the junction contained 13 bases not matched to a gene. CDR3 sequence: CASSRTDGLAGFF. The CDR3 nucleotides are TGTGCCAGCAGTAGAACGGACGGATTAGCGGGGTTCTTC.

The chain carries TRBV29-1 and TRBJ1-2, with D tentatively TRBD1 (6 bases). Germline V gene data show CDR1 as SQVTM and CDR2 as ANQGSEA. Trimming shortened V by 7 bases and J by 11 bases, and 23 bases separated the two germline ends. CDR3 length: 13 residues. This CDR3 is CSAETGTRNWYTF. CDR3 bases: TGCAGCGCCGAAACCGGGACACGGAACTGGTACACCTTC. Variable domain in full (rest from reference TRBV29-1 and TRBJ1-2): SAVISQKPSRDICQRGTSLTIQCQVDSQVTMMFWYRQQPGQSLTLIATANQGSEATYESGFVIDKFPISRPNLTFSTLTVSNMSPEDSSIYLCSAETGTRNWYTFGSGTRLTVV.

This chain joins TRBV30 and TRBJ1-1; TRBD1 agrees at 10 bases. The CDR3 extends over 13 amino acids. Germline V CDR1 and CDR2: GTSNPN, SVGIG (reference sequence). V was clipped by 5 bases and J by 4 bases; unmatched bases: 4. The CDR3 region is CAWDRGQVTEAFF. The DNA of the CDR3 is TGTGCCTGGGACAGGGGGCAGGTCACTGAAGCTTTCTTT.